One sample yielded the 25 T cell receptor beta chains listed below, sequenced in a study of CD8 T cells in Susac syndrome. Reverse transcription of roughly 0.5 to 1 ug RNA was performed with random hexamers. TCRdb re-analysed the immunoSEQ multiplex PCR reads in MiXCR, keeping a single row per CDR3 protein. The sample has 190,000 or so distinct CDR3 sequences; 85% to 95% are singletons. Sequenced sample: CD4+ T cells from PBMCs. The receptors derive from a human donor with multiple sclerosis.

This clonotype was observed once. The chain carries TRBV11-2 and TRBJ2-3; 8 bases fit TRBD2. J was trimmed by 4 bases and V by 1 base; bases with no gene match: 10. Per germline, CDR1 SGHAT and CDR2 FQNNGV. The CDR3 extends over 17 amino acids. CDR3 DNA sequence: TGTGCCAGCAGCTTAGGGGTTTTGGCTAGCGGGTCAGATACGCAGTATTTT. Its protein product is CASSLGVLASGSDTQYF. The whole variable domain, filled in from reference TRBV11-2 and TRBJ2-3, reads EAGVAQSPRYKIIEKRQSVAFWCNPISGHATLYWYQQILGQGPKLLIQFQNNGVVDDSQLPKDRFSAERLKGVDSTLKIQPAKLEDSAVYLCASSLGVLASGSDTQYFGPGTRLTVL.

This chain links TRBV9 with TRBJ1-6; D is unclear. Germline CDR1 reads SGDLS; CDR2 reads YYNGEE. V lost 0 bases and J lost 7, with 5 bases in between. This CDR3 spans 13 amino acids. For the CDR3, the DNA is TGTGCCAGCAGCGTAGGAACCAATTCACCCCTCCACTTT. This gives the protein CASSVGTNSPLHF.

This sequence joins TRBV29-1 and TRBJ1-1; D not resolved. V was shortened by 3 bases and J by 5 bases, with 7 bases between the two germline ends. This CDR3 has 11 amino acids. Germline V gives CDR1 SQVTM, CDR2 ANQGSEA. The CDR3 DNA sequence: TGCAGCGTTGAGGCTGGGACTGAAGCTTTCTTT. Its protein product is CSVEAGTEAFF.

This clonotype was picked up a small number of times. V usage is TRBV7-2 and J usage is TRBJ2-2; 8 nucleotides agree with TRBD2. CDR3 length equals 14 residues. The V and J ends lost 2 bases and 4 bases, in that order; junction bases with no gene match: 0. Per germline, CDR1 SGHTA and CDR2 FQGNSA. CDR3 sequence: CASSLLAGTGELFF. For the CDR3, the DNA is TGTGCCAGCAGCTTACTAGCGGGCACCGGGGAGCTGTTTTTT.

The rearrangement links TRBV29-1 to TRBJ2-1; D gene ambiguous. The CDR3 has 14 residues. In germline, CDR1 is SQVTM, CDR2 ANQGSEA. Trimming took 4 bases from V and 5 from J, leaving 15 bases between them. DNA of the CDR3: TGCAGCGTTGTAGGTCACCAACCCAACAATGAGCAGTTCTTC. Translating gives CSVVGHQPNNEQFF.

This clonotype was detected a few times. The V and J genes are TRBV7-2 and TRBJ2-3; the match to TRBD2 covers 10 bases. The CDR3 loop spans 17 amino acids. The germline CDR1 and CDR2 sequences are SGHTA and FQGNSA. The ends lost 5 bases at V and 0 bases at J; junction bases unmatched: 8. The CDR3 DNA sequence: TGTGCCAGCAGCCTACAAAGCGGGGGGGAAAGCACAGATACGCAGTATTTT. Protein product: CASSLQSGGESTDTQYF.

This chain uses TRBV18 with TRBJ2-3, with TRBD2 as a possible D gene (5 bases). V was pared by 8 bases and J by 0 bases, with 12 bases between. This CDR3 region has 14 residues. Germline loops: CDR1 KGHSH, CDR2 LQKENI. CDR3 residues: CASPERTSTDTQYF. The CDR3 nucleotides read TGTGCCAGCCCCGAGCGGACTAGCACAGATACGCAGTATTTT. The whole variable domain, remainder taken from reference TRBV18 and TRBJ2-3, is NAGVMQNPRHLVRRRGQEARLRCSPMKGHSHVYWYRQLPEEGLKFMVYLQKENIIDESGMPKERFSAEFPKEGPSILRIQQVVRGDSAAYFCASPERTSTDTQYFGPGTRLTVL.

The chain recombines TRBV12-3 or TRBV12-4 with TRBJ2-3; 8 bases agree with TRBD2. The junction had 10 bases not matched to a gene; V was cut back by 8 bases and J by 3 bases. The CDR3 is 15 residues long. The CDR3 loop reads CASRLGAGGTDTQYF. In DNA form, the CDR3 reads TGTGCCAGCCGCCTAGGGGCGGGGGGAACAGATACGCAGTATTTT.

This clonotype was detected only a few times. The CDR3 loop reads CASSQGPDTQYF. The CDR3 nucleotides read TGTGCCAGCAGTCAGGGACCAGATACGCAGTATTTT. V gene TRBV5-4 combines with J gene TRBJ2-3, with D perhaps being TRBD1 or TRBD2 (5 bases each). CDR3 length equals 12 residues. Between the trimmed V and J ends, which lost 5 bases and 4 bases, there was a span of 8 bases. CDR1 is SGHNT, CDR2 YYREEE, per germline (reference sequence).

The V and J genes are TRBV5-6 and TRBJ1-2, with D perhaps TRBD1 (5 bases). The CDR3 contains 13 residues. Germline V gives CDR1 SGHDT, CDR2 YYEEEE. Trimming took off 0 bases at V and 4 bases at J, with 7 bases between the two ends. The CDR3 coding sequence is TGTGCCAGCAGCTTGGTGGGGGTCTATGGCTACACCTTC. Translating gives CASSLVGVYGYTF.

V is TRBV20-1 and J is TRBJ2-3; unclear D gene. The CDR3 totals 12 residues. CDR1 is DFQATT, CDR2 SNEGSKA, per germline (reference sequence). The ends were cut back, 5 bases at V and 2 bases at J, with 8 bases in the middle. CDR3: CSAGKNTDTQYF. DNA of the CDR3: TGCAGTGCTGGGAAGAACACAGATACGCAGTATTTT.

The rearrangement joins TRBV6-5 to TRBJ2-1; weak D call: TRBD2 (5 bases). The germline gives CDR1 MNHEY, CDR2 SVGAGI. CDR3 length: 17 amino acids. The ends were cut back, 0 bases at V and 4 bases at J, with 16 bases in the middle. The CDR3: CASSYSEMRRRYNEQFF. Written as DNA, the CDR3 is TGTGCCAGCAGTTACTCGGAGATGCGCAGGAGGTACAATGAGCAGTTCTTC.

This clonotype was found once. The chain couples TRBV3-1 to TRBJ2-1; D is unclear. Germline CDR1 LGHDT, CDR2 YNNKEL (reference sequence). V was shortened by 4 bases and J by 12 bases, with 13 bases between the two germline ends. CDR3 length: 12 residues. CDR3 loop: CASSPTTDRQFF. As DNA, the CDR3 is TGTGCCAGCAGCCCCACGACCGACCGGCAGTTCTTC.

The chain is built from TRBV3-1 and TRBJ2-5, with D tentatively TRBD1 (6 bases). Germline values: CDR1 LGHDT, CDR2 YNNKEL (reference sequence). This CDR3 region has 14 residues. Trimming took 4 bases from V and 6 from J, leaving 15 bases between them. The CDR3 loop is CASSPGASLKTQYF. CDR3 coding DNA: TGTGCCAGCAGCCCAGGGGCCAGTCTGAAGACCCAGTACTTC.

In this sample, this clonotype turned up once. The J gene is TRBJ2-5, the V gene TRBV3-1; 11 bases match TRBD2. This CDR3 is 17 amino acids long. Germline V lookup: CDR1 LGHDT, CDR2 YNNKEL (reference sequence). Losses at the gene ends were 2 bases for V and 4 bases for J; bases not matched to a gene: 9. This CDR3 reads CASSQQTSGEARETQYF. The DNA of the CDR3 is TGTGCCAGCAGCCAACAGACTAGCGGGGAGGCGCGAGAGACCCAGTACTTC.

The V gene is TRBV6-5, the J gene TRBJ2-3; unclear D gene. V was trimmed by 2 bases and J by 2 bases, leaving 8 bases between them. CDR1 is MNHEY and CDR2 is SVGAGI in the germline V gene. This CDR3 has 14 residues. The CDR3 here is CASSYGLNTDTQYF. CDR3 in DNA: TGTGCCAGCAGTTACGGTCTAAACACAGATACGCAGTATTTT.

The gene calls are TRBV29-1 and TRBJ1-5; D might be TRBD1 (6 bases). The V gene lost 7 bases and the J gene lost 4 bases, with 14 bases spanning the gap. CDR3 length: 13 residues. The germline V gene encodes CDR1 SQVTM and CDR2 ANQGSEA. This chain's CDR3 is CSAVLGANQPQHF. For the CDR3, the DNA is TGCAGCGCCGTTCTGGGGGCTAATCAGCCCCAGCATTTT.

The J gene is TRBJ1-1, the V gene TRBV29-1; 8 bases are a match to TRBD1. V lost 6 bases and J lost 4; bases outside the gene matches: 16. CDR1 SQVTM and CDR2 ANQGSEA come from the germline V gene. CDR3 length equals 16 residues. The CDR3 loop is CSVSSQPGQAFTEAFF. The CDR3 DNA sequence: TGCAGCGTATCCAGCCAACCGGGACAGGCCTTCACTGAAGCTTTCTTT.

This chain connects TRBV3-1 to TRBJ1-1; weak D call: TRBD1 (5 bases). V dropped 0 bases and J dropped 1 base, with 9 bases sitting between them. The length of the CDR3 is 15 residues. CDR1 is LGHDT, CDR2 YNNKEL, per germline (reference sequence). The CDR3 sequence: CASSQDRGANTEAFF. DNA for the CDR3: TGTGCCAGCAGCCAAGATCGTGGGGCGAACACTGAAGCTTTCTTT.

J is TRBJ2-1 and V is TRBV30, with 11 bases that match TRBD2. V was pared by 0 bases and J by 2 bases, with 0 bases of the junction left unmatched. CDR3 length: 15 amino acids. Germline assignment: CDR1 GTSNPN and CDR2 SVGIG (reference sequence). As DNA, the CDR3 is TGTGCCTGGAGTGTACTAGCGGGGGCCTACAATGAGCAGTTCTTC. Protein sequence: CAWSVLAGAYNEQFF.

This clonotype was observed a few times. The chain combines TRBV30 with TRBJ2-3; TRBD2 agrees at 7 bases. Per the germline V gene, CDR1 is GTSNPN and CDR2 is SVGIG (reference sequence). Trimming removed 1 base from V and 2 bases from J; junction bases left unmatched: 6. The CDR3 spans 15 residues. The chain's CDR3 is CAWSDPSGITDTQYF. The CDR3 DNA reads TGTGCCTGGAGTGACCCTAGCGGCATCACAGATACGCAGTATTTT.

The rearrangement uses TRBV12-3 or TRBV12-4 and TRBJ1-5; D unclear. The CDR3 length is 12 residues. Trimming removed 3 bases at V and 11 bases at J, with 11 bases between. In nucleotides, the CDR3 is TGTGCCAGCAGTTTCGGAGGTTCGGCCCAGCATTTT. Its translation is CASSFGGSAQHF.

The V call is TRBV30, the J call TRBJ2-5, with D maybe TRBD2 (6 bases). The V end was cut by 0 bases, the J end by 2 bases, with 16 bases between. CDR3 length: 16 residues. Germline loops: CDR1 GTSNPN, CDR2 SVGIG (reference sequence). CDR3 loop: CAWSVLGGTAQETQYF. CDR3 bases: TGTGCCTGGAGTGTTCTTGGAGGGACGGCACAAGAGACCCAGTACTTC.

This chain links TRBV18 with TRBJ1-2, with unresolved D. The CDR3 length is 12 residues. In germline, CDR1 is KGHSH, CDR2 LQKENI. V lost 3 bases, J lost 2 bases, and 4 bases lay in between. The CDR3 reads CASSPENYGYTF. The CDR3 DNA reads as TGTGCCAGCTCACCGGAGAACTATGGCTACACCTTC.

The rearrangement links TRBV12-3 or TRBV12-4 to TRBJ2-1; TRBD2 matches at 9 bases. This CDR3 contains 17 residues. V was pared by 3 bases and J by 5 bases, with 11 bases of the junction left unmatched. CDR3 loop: CASSFGLAGTRDNEQFF. In DNA form, the CDR3 reads TGTGCCAGCAGTTTTGGGCTAGCGGGAACGAGAGACAATGAGCAGTTCTTC.